This T cell receptor beta chain is drawn from a study of T cell responses to AZD1222 COVID-19 vaccine. V lost 3 bases and J lost 8, with 13 bases in between. The CDR3 spans 13 residues. The method was immunoSEQ multiplex PCR; TCRdb's version includes in-frame clones alone and lacks a portion of them. The data hold approximately 150,000 clones, with more than 85% observed a single time. On this clone: The antigen is not known.

Study results and caveats: Only after the peak T cell response were repertoires sampled. Recipients of AZD1222 seropositive at baseline numbered only five or six.

This specimen was peripheral blood, taken 28 days after the second AZD1222 dose. The J gene is TRBJ1-2, the V gene TRBV12-3 or TRBV12-4, with a possible D match to TRBD1 (6 bases). The sequence was collected from an adult who received the AZD1222 COVID-19 vaccine. For the CDR3, the DNA is TGTGCCAGCAGTTTTTCGGACAGTGGGGGCTACACCTTC. Protein product: CASSFSDSGGYTF.